Here is one TCR beta chain with its context. Antigen specificity is unknown. Assay: immunoSEQ multiplex PCR; the TCRdb copy retains only in-frame clones and omits some. The data show 40,000 to 65,000 clones, approximately 84% seen once. This sample was included in a study of OX40 agonist ivuxolimab in advanced cancers. Overall study: A history of anti-PD-1, anti-PD-L1 or anti-CTLA-4 therapy was acceptable, and 40% had some. Three patients had partial responses: one hepatocellular carcinoma, two cutaneous melanoma.

Study-level findings and limits: More expanded clones were found, on average, in CD8+ than in CD4+ T cells.

The source is an adult with an advanced solid tumor such as melanoma, head and neck, liver or kidney cancer. The sample consisted of CD4+ or CD8+ T cells sorted from blood, taken in a trial of the OX40 agonist ivuxolimab.

CDR3: CASSRVVAGDYNEQFF. CDR3 nucleotides: TGTGCCAGCAGCCGGGTCGTGGCGGGGGACTACAATGAGCAGTTCTTC. The chain links TRBV13 to TRBJ2-1; 7 nucleotides line up with TRBD2. V trimming: 5 bases; J trimming: 3 bases; junction bases outside the gene matches: 10. This CDR3 has 16 residues. CDR1 PRHDT and CDR2 FYEKMQ come from the germline V gene (reference sequence).